Listed below are T cell receptor beta chains from one sample, sequenced in a study of shared T cell receptors in the human thymus. Clones were read by immunoSEQ multiplex PCR, and TCRdb kept only the in-frame ones, dropping some. Here the sample spans about 380,000 clones, 95% being singletons. The sample was thymocytes. These receptors were taken from a human donor. The CDR3 runs from the conserved cysteine through the conserved F or W. A D gene is named only where the DNA matches it firmly. Clone size is not always given. Where it is, it says once, few, many or a class for expanded clones.

>TRBV28|-|-|TRBJ1-1
TGTGCCAGCCTGCCCGTTAGGACAGTGTTAACTGAAGCTTTCTTT
CASLPVRTVLTEAFF
>TRBV5-4|-|-|TRBJ2-5
TGTGCCAGCAGCTTGATCAGGGAGGTTTGGGGAGAGACCCAGTACTTC
CASSLIREVWGETQYF
>TRBV7-2|once|TRBD2|TRBJ2-7
TGTGCCAGCAGCTTAGGAAAGCGGGATCCCGCCGAGCAGTACTTC
CASSLGKRDPAEQYF
>TRBV18|-|TRBD1|TRBJ2-5
TGTGCCAGCTCACGGGACAGGCTCTGGCAGACCCAGTACTTC
CASSRDRLWQTQYF
>TRBV4-1|once|TRBD2|TRBJ2-3
TGCGCCAGCAGCCAAGATTTGGGACTAGCGGGAACAGATACGCAGTATTTT
CASSQDLGLAGTDTQYF
>TRBV6-4|-|TRBD1|TRBJ1-1
TGTGCCAGCAGTGACGAGACAGGGCGGGCTTTCTTT
CASSDETGRAFF
>TRBV28|-|-|TRBJ1-4
TGTGCCAGCAGTCCTCGCGGGGTTGGGATGGTTGAAAAACTGTTTTTT
CASSPRGVGMVEKLFF
>TRBV4-2|-|-|TRBJ2-3
TGTGCCAGCAGCCCCTGGGTTAGGCGGAGATACACAGATACGCAGTATTTT
CASSPWVRRRYTDTQYF
>TRBV9|-|-|TRBJ1-5
TGTGCCAGCAGCGTAAGGGGAGGACGTCAGCCCCAGCATTTT
CASSVRGGRQPQHF
>TRBV6-1|-|-|TRBJ1-4
TGTGCCAGCAGCGCCGGAAGATACGGAAAACTGTTTTTT
CASSAGRYGKLFF
>TRBV5-4|-|-|TRBJ1-2
TGTGCCAGCAGCCCGGAGGGGTCTGGGGCTAACTATGGCTACACCTTC
CASSPEGSGANYGYTF
>TRBV6-4|-|TRBD1|TRBJ2-1
TGTGCCAGCAGTACCCCGGGACAGGGGAACAATGAGCAGTTCTTC
CASSTPGQGNNEQFF
>TRBV28|-|-|TRBJ2-5
TGTGCCAGTACAGGTCAAGAGACCCAGTACTTC
CASTGQETQYF
>TRBV27|-|-|TRBJ1-5
TGTGCCAGCAGTTTACTTTCAGGGTTCAATCAGCCCCAGCATTTT
CASSLLSGFNQPQHF
>TRBV4-1|-|-|TRBJ1-1
TGCGCCAGCAGCCAAGTGAAGACTTCGATGAACACTGAAGCTTTCTTT
CASSQVKTSMNTEAFF
>TRBV27|-|-|TRBJ2-7
TGTGCCAGCAGGGCTAGGATGGATTCCGCCTACGAGCAGTACTTC
CASRARMDSAYEQYF
>TRBV5-5|-|-|TRBJ1-4
TGTGCCAGCAGCTTAGAAACCGATGAAAAACTGTTTTTT
CASSLETDEKLFF
>TRBV30|-|TRBD2|TRBJ2-2
TGTGCCTGGAGTGTACGCGGGAGGGCGAACACCGGGGAGCTGTTTTTT
CAWSVRGRANTGELFF
>TRBV27|-|TRBD2|TRBJ2-2
TGTGCCAGCAGTTTGCCTAGCGGGAGTCGGGCGAACACCGGGGAGCTGTTTTTT
CASSLPSGSRANTGELFF
>TRBV5-4|-|TRBD1|TRBJ2-1
TGTGCCAGCAGCCGGCGGACCGAGGGGGCCTCCCAGGACAATGAGCAGTTCTTC
CASSRRTEGASQDNEQFF
>TRBV5-5|once|-|TRBJ2-7
TGTGCCAGCAGCCCCACCTCAGGGTCCCACGAGCAGTACTTC
CASSPTSGSHEQYF
>TRBV30|-|-|TRBJ2-5
TGTGCCTGGACCCTAGGTGGCCTCCAAGAGACCCAGTACTTC
CAWTLGGLQETQYF
>TRBV20-1|-|-|TRBJ2-7
TGCAGTGCTAGAAGCTCCTACGAGCAGTACTTC
CSARSSYEQYF
>TRBV7-9|-|TRBD1|TRBJ1-5
TGTGCCAGCAGCCACATGACAGGGGCCCTTTATAGCAATCAGCCCCAGCATTTT
CASSHMTGALYSNQPQHF
>TRBV28|-|-|TRBJ2-3
TGTGCCAGCAGTTCGGGCGAGGCGACAGATACGCAGTATTTT
CASSSGEATDTQYF
>TRBV11-2|-|-|TRBJ2-1
TGTGCCAGCAGCTCCACGTCGGGATGGGGTCCCTACAATGAGCAGTTCTTC
CASSSTSGWGPYNEQFF
>TRBV30|-|-|TRBJ1-3
TGTGCCTGGAGTTACAGGCCCTCTGGAAACACCATATATTTT
CAWSYRPSGNTIYF
>TRBV5-1|few|TRBD2|TRBJ2-2
TGCGCCAGCAGCCCCCCGCCGGGCGGGAGGACCGGGGAGCTGTTTTTT
CASSPPPGGRTGELFF
>TRBV18|-|TRBD1|TRBJ2-6
TGTGCCAGCTCACCGGACAGGGGGCCTGGGGCCAACGTCCTGACTTTC
CASSPDRGPGANVLTF
>TRBV7-8|-|-|TRBJ1-1
TGTGCCAGCAGCCAGGACACGGTAGGGCCGGGTGTTATCAGGGACCACACTGAAGCTTTCTTT
CASSQDTVGPGVIRDHTEAFF
>TRBV28|-|TRBD2|TRBJ2-7
TGTGCCAGCAGTCCCCCCGCTAGCGGGATAGAGCAGTACTTC
CASSPPASGIEQYF
>TRBV9|-|-|TRBJ2-7
TGTGCCAGCAGCGCGTTTAGGGGCGAGAGCTCCTACGAGCAGTACTTC
CASSAFRGESSYEQYF
>TRBV10-3|-|TRBD1|TRBJ1-2
TGTGCCATCAGTGGCCCGAGACAGGGGAGCACCCGGTCTCTTTTC
CAISGPRQGSTRSLF
>TRBV19|-|-|TRBJ1-2
TGTGCCAGTATTGGACAGAAATCTGGCTACACCTTC
CASIGQKSGYTF
>TRBV9|-|TRBD2|TRBJ2-7
TGTGCCAGCAGCGTAGGGGTTGAGACTAGCGGGAGTCCCGAGCAGTACTTC
CASSVGVETSGSPEQYF
>TRBV28|-|-|TRBJ2-1
TGTGCCAGCAGTTCCGACGAAGACCAGGTGAACAATGAGCAGTTCTTC
CASSSDEDQVNNEQFF
>TRBV4-2|-|-|TRBJ1-5
TGTGCCAGCAGCCATGATACAGGGTTAGGGCCCCAGCATTTT
CASSHDTGLGPQHF
>TRBV5-6|-|TRBD1|TRBJ1-2
TGTGCCAGCAGCTCGGGACAGCCAAAGAACTATGGCTACACCTTC
CASSSGQPKNYGYTF
>TRBV14|-|TRBD2|TRBJ2-7
TGTGCCAGCAGCCCTCGTCTAGCGGATCCCTATTACGAGCAGTACTTC
CASSPRLADPYYEQYF